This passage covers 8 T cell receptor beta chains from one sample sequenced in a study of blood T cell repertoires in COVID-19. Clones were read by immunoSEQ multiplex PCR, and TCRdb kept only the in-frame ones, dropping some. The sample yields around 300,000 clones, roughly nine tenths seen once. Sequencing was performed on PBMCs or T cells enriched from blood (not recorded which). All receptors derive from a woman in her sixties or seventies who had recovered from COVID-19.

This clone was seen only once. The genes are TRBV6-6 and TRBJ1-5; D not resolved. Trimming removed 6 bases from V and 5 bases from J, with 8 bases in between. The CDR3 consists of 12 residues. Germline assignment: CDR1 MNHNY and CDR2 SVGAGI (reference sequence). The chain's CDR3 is CASSLADQPQHF. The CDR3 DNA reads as TGTGCCAGCAGCCTCGCGGATCAGCCCCAGCATTTT.

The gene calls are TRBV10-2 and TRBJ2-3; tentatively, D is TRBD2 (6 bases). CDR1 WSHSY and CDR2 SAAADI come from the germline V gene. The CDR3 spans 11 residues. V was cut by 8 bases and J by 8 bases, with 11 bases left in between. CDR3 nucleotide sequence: TGCGCCAGCTCGGAGGGGCTTACGCAGTATTTT. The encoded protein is CASSEGLTQYF.

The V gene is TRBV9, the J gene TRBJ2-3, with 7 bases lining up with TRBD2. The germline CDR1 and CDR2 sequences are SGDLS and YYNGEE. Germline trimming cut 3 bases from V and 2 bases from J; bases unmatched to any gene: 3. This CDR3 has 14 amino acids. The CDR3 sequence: CASSATSATDTQYF. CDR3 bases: TGTGCCAGCAGCGCCACTAGCGCCACAGATACGCAGTATTTT.

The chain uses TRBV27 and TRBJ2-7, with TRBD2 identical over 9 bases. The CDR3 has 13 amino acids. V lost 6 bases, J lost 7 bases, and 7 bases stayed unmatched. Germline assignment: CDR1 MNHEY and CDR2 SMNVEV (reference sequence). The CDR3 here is CASRFSGSGEQYF. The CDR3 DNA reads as TGTGCCAGCAGATTTAGCGGGAGCGGAGAGCAGTACTTC.

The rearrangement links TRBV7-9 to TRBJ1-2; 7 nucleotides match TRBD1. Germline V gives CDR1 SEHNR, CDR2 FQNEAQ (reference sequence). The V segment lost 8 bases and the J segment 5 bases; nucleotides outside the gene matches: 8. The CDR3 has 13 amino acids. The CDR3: CASLGQRSYGYTF. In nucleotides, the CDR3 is TGTGCCAGCCTGGGACAGCGATCATATGGCTACACCTTC.

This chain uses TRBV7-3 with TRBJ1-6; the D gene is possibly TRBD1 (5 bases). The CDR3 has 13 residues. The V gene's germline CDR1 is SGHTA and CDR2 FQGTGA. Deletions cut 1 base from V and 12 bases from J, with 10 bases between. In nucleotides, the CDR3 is TGTGCCAGCAGCTTAAATATCAGGGAACCCCTCCACTTT. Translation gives CASSLNIREPLHF.

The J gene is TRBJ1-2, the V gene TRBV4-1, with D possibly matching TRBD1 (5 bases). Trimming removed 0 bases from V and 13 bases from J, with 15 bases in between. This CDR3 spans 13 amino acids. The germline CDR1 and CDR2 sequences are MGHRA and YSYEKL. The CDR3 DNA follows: TGCGCCAGCAGCCAAGATCCGAGACAGAATTTCACCTTC. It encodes CASSQDPRQNFTF.

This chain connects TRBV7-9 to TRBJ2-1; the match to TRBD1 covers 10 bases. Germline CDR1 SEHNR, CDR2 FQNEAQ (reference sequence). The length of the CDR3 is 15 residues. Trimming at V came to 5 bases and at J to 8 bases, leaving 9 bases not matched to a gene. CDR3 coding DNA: TGTGCCAGCAGCCCCCCCGGGACAGGGGTCTATGAGCAGTTCTTC. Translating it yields CASSPPGTGVYEQFF.